The present TCR beta chain was sequenced within a study of CXCR3-negative and CXCR3-positive naive CD8 T cells. As concerns this clonotype: The antigen is unknown.

General study results and limits: Both naive subsets, CXCR3-negative and CXCR3-positive, displayed similar TRBV-TRBJ usage, unlike memory cells. High diversity, comparable across both naive subsets, contrasted with much lower diversity in memory CD8+ cells.

At hundreds of thousands of cells each, triplicate sorts were carried out for each CD8+ T cell subset. UMI-labeled 5' RACE TRB cDNA libraries were prepared from the cells. From its re-call of the 5' RACE reads, TCRdb lists each CDR3 protein once, without DNA. The table lists 50,000 to 75,000 distinct CDR3 sequences, with more than 4% in the top ten. The clonotype was recovered from a human donor in good health. Some clones in this sample may be carry-over from other donors' samples. Sequencing input: naive CXCR3- CD8+ T cells from blood. Subset indicated: CD45RO-CCR7+CD27+CD95- naive CD8+ T cells lacking CXCR3 (TNR3-).

The CDR3 sequence: CSARGLGGNQPQHF. The chain links TRBV20-1 to TRBJ1-5; the D gene TCRdb calls, TRBD1, cannot be checked with no DNA. Germline lookup yields CDR1 DFQATT and CDR2 SNEGSKA (reference sequence). The CDR3 length is 14 residues.